These T cell receptor beta chains were read from a single sample in a study of STAT3 mutations in large granular lymphocyte leukemia. Only in-frame clones appear in the TCRdb table, and some are missing; sequencing was by immunoSEQ multiplex PCR. The sample shows around 15,000 clones, 80% to 95% of them seen only once. Sequences were obtained from peripheral blood mononuclear cells. Source of these receptors: a woman between 45 and 65 years old with T-cell large granular lymphocyte leukemia. Some clones in this sample may be carry-over from other donors' samples. Each CDR3 is given with its conserved first and last residue. The D gene is left open where the match is weak. Not every row has a clone size; where given, it reads once, few, many or a size class.

V gene	J gene	clone size	CDR3 length	D gene	CDR3 protein	CDR3 DNA
TRBV11-2	TRBJ1-2	-	13	TRBD1	CASSANHRGGYTF	TGTGCCAGCAGCGCTAACCACAGGGGTGGCTACACCTTC
TRBV28	TRBJ2-3	-	15	TRBD1	CASRGRGRGTDTQYF	TGTGCCAGCAGGGGCAGGGGGCGCGGCACAGATACGCAGTATTTT
TRBV5-1	TRBJ2-5	-	15	-	CASSLGGPGMETQYF	TGCGCCAGCAGCCTTGGAGGTCCAGGGATGGAGACCCAGTACTTC
TRBV5-1	TRBJ2-3	-	14	TRBD1	CASTGGYGTDTQYF	TGCGCCAGCACAGGGGGCTACGGCACAGATACGCAGTATTTT
TRBV18	TRBJ1-1	-	14	-	CASSPLGEGTEAFF	TGTGCCAGCTCACCATTAGGGGAGGGCACTGAAGCTTTCTTT
TRBV19	TRBJ2-7	-	14	TRBD1	CASSYRDRAYEQYF	TGTGCCAGTAGTTACCGGGACAGGGCCTACGAGCAGTACTTC
TRBV5-1	TRBJ2-7	-	12	-	CATGGGMSEQYF	TGCGCCACCGGTGGAGGGATGAGCGAGCAGTACTTC
TRBV7-8	TRBJ1-5	-	13	-	CASSLAAGQPQHF	TGTGCCAGCAGCTTAGCAGCAGGTCAGCCCCAGCATTTT
TRBV18	TRBJ1-1	-	15	TRBD1	CASSPRTGANTEAFF	TGTGCCAGCTCACCAAGGACAGGGGCGAACACTGAAGCTTTCTTT
TRBV28	TRBJ2-7	-	15	TRBD2	CASSLIAGSSYEQYF	TGTGCCAGCAGTTTGATAGCGGGGAGCTCCTACGAGCAGTACTTC
TRBV29-1	TRBJ1-1	-	11	TRBD1	CSVVQGPEAFF	TGCAGCGTCGTACAGGGGCCTGAAGCTTTCTTT
TRBV21-1	TRBJ2-7	-	16	-	CASGVRRGTSGTEQYF	TGTGCCAGCGGTGTGAGAAGAGGGACTAGCGGGACCGAGCAGTACTTC
TRBV5-1	TRBJ2-6	-	15	-	CASSLSNTGANVLTF	TGCGCCAGCAGCTTGTCTAACACTGGGGCCAACGTCCTGACTTTC
TRBV4-3	TRBJ2-7	few	13	-	CASSQDGGYGQYF	TGCGCCAGCAGCCAAGATGGGGGTTACGGGCAGTACTTC
TRBV18	TRBJ2-3	once	16	-	CASSPDRSFLTDTQYF	TGTGCCAGCTCACCCGACCGGAGTTTTCTCACAGATACGCAGTATTTT
TRBV7-2	TRBJ2-3	-	14	-	CASSLAAYTDTQYF	TGTGCCAGCAGCTTAGCAGCGTACACAGATACGCAGTATTTT
TRBV4-1	TRBJ1-2	-	14	TRBD1	CASSHGQGEYGYTF	TGCGCCAGCAGCCACGGACAGGGGGAATATGGCTACACCTTC
TRBV7-2	TRBJ2-1	few	14	TRBD1	CASSRDRGGGEQFF	TGTGCCAGCAGCCGCGACAGGGGGGGTGGTGAGCAGTTCTTC
TRBV5-1	TRBJ1-4	once	18	TRBD1	CASKKGGARGLANEKLFF	TGCGCCAGCAAAAAAGGTGGGGCCAGGGGGCTGGCTAATGAAAAACTGTTTTTT
TRBV13	TRBJ2-2	-	14	-	CASSRQGGTGELFF	TGTGCCAGCAGTCGACAGGGAGGAACCGGGGAGCTGTTTTTT
TRBV5-4	TRBJ1-1	-	14	-	CASRSQSFDTEAFF	TGTGCCAGCAGGTCACAGAGCTTTGACACTGAAGCTTTCTTT
TRBV18	TRBJ2-3	-	17	TRBD2	CASSAGGLAGSGDTQYF	TGTGCCAGCTCAGCTGGTGGACTAGCGGGATCAGGAGATACGCAGTATTTT
TRBV5-1	TRBJ2-3	-	14	-	CASGWGDSTDTQYF	TGCGCCAGCGGTTGGGGGGATAGCACAGATACGCAGTATTTT
TRBV20-1	TRBJ2-7	once	11	-	CSARPGYEQYF	TGCAGTGCTAGGCCGGGATACGAGCAGTACTTC
TRBV6-9	TRBJ2-7	large	15	TRBD1	CASSEEGTGDHEQYF	TGTGCCAGCAGTGAGGAGGGGACAGGGGATCATGAGCAGTACTTC
TRBV4-1	TRBJ2-4	-	16	-	CASSRTSSRDENIQYF	TGCGCCAGCAGCCGGACCTCTTCGAGGGACGAAAACATTCAGTACTTC
TRBV2	TRBJ2-1	-	12	-	CASGREYNEQFF	TGTGCCAGCGGGCGCGAGTACAATGAGCAGTTCTTC
TRBV29-1	TRBJ2-7	-	15	TRBD2	CSVVRTLAGNYEQYF	TGCAGCGTTGTCAGGACTCTAGCGGGGAACTACGAGCAGTACTTC
TRBV5-1	TRBJ2-7	-	14	-	CASSADYHSYEQYF	TGCGCCAGCAGCGCCGACTACCACTCCTACGAGCAGTACTTC
TRBV5-4	TRBJ1-2	-	15	TRBD1	CASSLSGQAAGGYTF	TGTGCCAGCAGCTTGTCGGGACAGGCCGCTGGGGGCTACACCTTC
TRBV18	TRBJ1-2	-	13	-	CASSPGGLGGYTF	TGTGCCAGCTCACCGGGCGGACTGGGTGGCTACACCTTC
TRBV5-1	TRBJ2-7	-	17	TRBD2	CASSLGLTSGTHYEQYF	TGCGCCAGCAGCTTGGGCTTGACTAGCGGGACCCATTACGAGCAGTACTTC
TRBV6-6	TRBJ2-7	-	14	TRBD2	CASSPEAGSYEQYF	TGTGCCAGCAGTCCCGAAGCGGGGTCCTACGAGCAGTACTTC
TRBV5-6	TRBJ2-6	-	16	-	CASSPGGRPGANVLTF	TGTGCCAGCAGCCCAGGGGGGAGACCTGGGGCCAACGTCCTGACTTTC
TRBV9	TRBJ2-7	-	15	TRBD2	CASSAGGLAGEEQYF	TGTGCCAGCAGCGCAGGGGGACTAGCGGGAGAGGAGCAGTACTTC
TRBV30	TRBJ1-1	-	14	-	CAWSVKGTSTEAFF	TGTGCCTGGAGTGTGAAAGGTACATCTACTGAAGCTTTCTTT
TRBV12-5	TRBJ2-7	-	13	-	CASGWTGSYEQYF	TGTGCTAGTGGTTGGACTGGCTCCTACGAGCAGTACTTC
TRBV19	TRBJ2-3	few	14	-	CASSIGPSTDTQYF	TGTGCCAGTAGTATAGGTCCGAGCACAGATACGCAGTATTTT
TRBV4-2	TRBJ2-2	-	18	TRBD2	CASSQQTSGRAGTGELFF	TGTGCCAGCAGCCAACAGACTAGCGGGAGGGCCGGCACCGGGGAGCTGTTTTTT
TRBV27	TRBJ2-4	-	13	TRBD1	CASRRQGKNIQYF	TGTGCCAGCAGGAGACAGGGCAAAAACATTCAGTACTTC
TRBV18	TRBJ1-5	-	16	-	CASSPYGAGGNQPQHF	TGTGCCAGCTCACCATACGGGGCAGGGGGCAATCAGCCCCAGCATTTT
TRBV2	TRBJ2-5	-	13	-	CASSPLGRETQYF	TGTGCCAGCAGCCCCCTAGGACGAGAGACCCAGTACTTC
TRBV7-9	TRBJ1-1	-	14	-	CASRSGNLNTEAFF	TGTGCCAGCAGATCAGGGAATTTGAACACTGAAGCTTTCTTT
TRBV30	TRBJ1-2	once	12	TRBD1	CAWSSQTGSYTF	TGTGCCTGGTCATCCCAGACAGGGAGCTACACCTTC
TRBV7-9	TRBJ2-5	-	13	-	CASSLGLQETQYF	TGTGCCAGCAGCTTAGGACTCCAAGAGACCCAGTACTTC